The present entry profiles one TCR beta chain with its context. The data derive from a study of shared clonotypes between healthy human individuals. This table comes from immunoSEQ multiplex PCR, and its TCRdb copy is limited to in-frame clones, with some not included. The top ten hold roughly 0.13% of the sample, which has under 2,500,000 clones, about 94% seen once. The CDR3 is 12 residues long. The germline CDR1 and CDR2 sequences are GTSNPN and SVGIG (reference sequence). This TCR was recovered from a man in his late teens or twenties in good health. The sequenced sample consisted of naive CD4+ T cells sorted from blood. Subset: CD45RA+ positively selected. The chain carries TRBV30 and TRBJ2-5; D is undetermined. TRBJ2-7 explains the end of the DNA better; the J call may be wrong. Here the CDR3 DNA reads TGTGCCTGGAGTGGTACCCCCTACGAGCAGTACTTC. Translated: CAWSGTPYEQYF.